One and the same sample provided the 20 T cell receptor beta chains below, sequenced in a study of CD8+ T cells in alopecia areata (dated by TCRdb to 2017 to 2018). The time point label on this specimen signifies: roughly 26 weeks on oral tofacitinib. The treatment or condition label of this sample denotes: oral pan-JAK inhibitor, 5-10 mg twice daily. The library came from the immunoSEQ multiplex PCR assay. For TCR sequencing, RNA was extracted from every sample and reverse transcribed into cDNA to serve as template. TCRdb limited this immuneACCESS table to in-frame rearrangements with V and J called. A share of clones is missing; checked studies link under half to unresolved V genes, and the rest is unexplained. The sample records about 76,000 clones, approximately 64% of which are singletons. Jointly, the top ten make up about 25% of the sample. This material consisted of CD8+ T cells sorted from blood, taken at week 24, from a patient treated with tofacitinib. These receptors came from a human donor with alopecia areata.

The chain has TRBV6-1 and TRBJ2-1; the D gene could be TRBD1 or TRBD2 (5 bases each). V dropped 4 bases and J dropped 10 bases, with 11 bases sitting between them. CDR1 is MNHNS and CDR2 is SASEGT in the germline V gene. This CDR3 region has 12 residues. Written as DNA, the CDR3 is TGTGCCAGCAGTGCGGCCGGGGCAGAGCAGTTCTTC. Translating gives CASSAAGAEQFF.

This clone was counted a single time. J is TRBJ2-1 and V is TRBV7-8, with 9 nucleotides matching TRBD1. Per the germline V gene, CDR1 is SGHVS and CDR2 is FQNEAQ. This CDR3 is built from 14 residues. The ends lost 4 bases at V and 5 bases at J; junction bases unmatched: 3. The CDR3 spells CASSWTGEHNEQFF. The CDR3 coding sequence is TGTGCCAGCAGCTGGACAGGGGAGCACAATGAGCAGTTCTTC.

The chain combines TRBV4-1 with TRBJ1-2; TRBD1 is a possible D gene (5 bases). Trimming took 1 base from V and 2 from J, leaving 11 bases between them. This CDR3 comprises 15 residues. Germline V CDR1 and CDR2: MGHRA, YSYEKL. The CDR3 region is CASSQVGGTNYGYTF. DNA for the CDR3: TGCGCCAGCAGCCAAGTCGGGGGGACGAACTATGGCTACACCTTC.

This clone was seen a handful of times. In nucleotides, the CDR3 is TGTGCCAGCAGCCCGACAGGGTCCCAAGAGACCCAGTACTTC. Translating it yields CASSPTGSQETQYF. The rearrangement joins TRBV7-2 to TRBJ2-5, with 7 bases aligning to TRBD1. The CDR3 contains 14 residues. The germline gives CDR1 SGHTA, CDR2 FQGNSA. V lost 5 bases and J lost 1; bases outside the gene matches: 4.

This clone was observed a handful of times. The V call is TRBV7-9, the J call TRBJ2-1; the D call may be TRBD1 or TRBD2 (5 bases each). The germline V gene encodes CDR1 SEHNR and CDR2 FQNEAQ (reference sequence). With 6 bases removed from V and 5 bases from J, the gap between germline ends came to 23 bases. This CDR3 comprises 17 residues. CDR3 coding DNA: TGTGCCAGCAGTGGGTGGACACCCCGGGACCTAAACAATGAGCAGTTCTTC. Translation: CASSGWTPRDLNNEQFF.

V and J are TRBV29-1 and TRBJ2-3; unclear D gene. The CDR3 has 11 amino acids. Germline V CDR1 and CDR2: SQVTM, ANQGSEA. Trimming took 4 bases from V and 2 from J, leaving 4 bases between them. CDR3 DNA: TGCAGCGTTGTTATCACAGATACGCAGTATTTT. This codes for CSVVITDTQYF.

This chain uses TRBV5-4 with TRBJ2-4; D remains unclear. Germline lookup yields CDR1 SGHNT and CDR2 YYREEE (reference sequence). V lost 4 bases and J 3 bases, leaving 14 bases between the germline ends. The CDR3 runs 15 residues. The CDR3 nucleotides read TGTGCCAGCAGCGGTACAGCGTTAGGCAAAAACATTCAGTACTTC. As protein: CASSGTALGKNIQYF.

The V and J genes are TRBV4-1 and TRBJ2-7; TRBD2 matches at 7 bases. The CDR3 extends over 16 amino acids. Trimming cost V 4 bases and J 3 bases; bases outside gene matches: 12. CDR1 is MGHRA and CDR2 is YSYEKL in the germline V gene. The CDR3 region is CASSPLGGGSFYEQYF. CDR3 bases: TGCGCCAGCAGCCCCCTGGGGGGGGGATCCTTCTACGAGCAGTACTTC.

This clone showed up just a few times. The CDR3 reads CSVDKQGVYNEQFF. DNA for the CDR3: TGCAGCGTTGATAAACAGGGGGTATACAATGAGCAGTTCTTC. The chain has TRBV29-1 and TRBJ2-1; 8 nucleotides align to TRBD1. The length of the CDR3 is 14 residues. Germline lookup yields CDR1 SQVTM and CDR2 ANQGSEA. V shed 3 bases, J shed 4 bases, and the junction held 5 bases outside the gene matches.

The rearrangement links TRBV15 to TRBJ1-5; D might be TRBD1 (6 bases). V was shortened by 5 bases and J by 7 bases, with 18 bases between the two germline ends. The CDR3 is 15 residues long. The germline V gene has CDR1 LNHNV and CDR2 YYDKDF (reference sequence). The CDR3 loop reads CATSSRAGDYQPQHF. The CDR3 DNA follows: TGTGCCACCAGCTCCCGGGCAGGGGACTACCAGCCCCAGCATTTT.

CDR3 protein: CASSLGPYNEQFF. The CDR3 region has the DNA TGTGCCAGCAGCTTGGGGCCCTACAATGAGCAGTTCTTC. The chain joins TRBV7-2 to TRBJ2-1, with TRBD1 as a possible D gene (5 bases). Germline-derived CDR1 and CDR2 are SGHTA and FQGNSA. The V end lost 3 bases, the J end lost 2 bases, and 5 bases lay between the germline ends. The CDR3 runs 13 residues.

The table lists this clone with a few counts. In DNA form, the CDR3 reads TGTGCCAGCAGCCCACCTAGGGGTACTCGGACGGCTAATGAAAAACTGTTTTTT. It specifies CASSPPRGTRTANEKLFF. V gene TRBV28 combines with J gene TRBJ1-4; D is perhaps TRBD1 (5 bases). V gave up 6 bases and J gave up 3 bases, with 23 bases separating them. Germline-derived CDR1 and CDR2 are MDHEN and SYDVKM. The CDR3 has 18 amino acids.

The sample holds one count of this clone. The V gene is TRBV19, the J gene TRBJ2-5, with TRBD2 matching 13 bases. CDR3 size: 15 residues. Germline V gene lookup returns CDR1 LNHDA and CDR2 SQIVND (reference sequence). Germline trimming cut 6 bases from V and 2 bases from J; bases unmatched to any gene: 3. For the CDR3, the DNA is TGTGCCAGTAGCCTGACTAGCGGGGGGCAAGAGACCCAGTACTTC. It yields the protein CASSLTSGGQETQYF.

V gene TRBV5-1 combines with J gene TRBJ2-3, with a tentative D call TRBD2 (5 bases). This CDR3 has 15 residues. Germline-derived CDR1 and CDR2 are SGHRS and YFSETQ. V lost 1 base and J 0 bases, leaving 9 bases between the germline ends. CDR3 in DNA: TGCGCCAGCAGCTTGAGGGAGACTAGCACAGATACGCAGTATTTT. As protein: CASSLRETSTDTQYF.

The chain has TRBV6-1 and TRBJ2-3; D call uncertain. CDR3 length equals 14 residues. Germline V CDR1 and CDR2: MNHNS, SASEGT. Trimming shortened V by 4 bases and J by 4 bases, and 12 bases separated the two germline ends. For the CDR3, the DNA is TGTGCCAGCAGTGTAGGGTCCGCCCCAGATACGCAGTATTTT. This codes for CASSVGSAPDTQYF.

The genes are TRBV7-2 and TRBJ2-5; no firm D call. Trimming pared 5 bases from V and 2 bases from J, leaving 15 bases between. This CDR3 has 15 residues. Germline values: CDR1 SGHTA, CDR2 FQGNSA. CDR3 protein: CASSLNLVPQETQYF. For the CDR3, the DNA is TGTGCCAGCAGCCTAAACCTAGTGCCTCAAGAGACCCAGTACTTC.

This clone was recorded a few times. The V call is TRBV15, the J call TRBJ2-5, with D possibly matching TRBD2 (5 bases). This CDR3 has 12 amino acids. Germline CDR1 reads LNHNV; CDR2 reads YYDKDF (reference sequence). Trimming pared 4 bases from V and 5 bases from J, leaving 8 bases between. DNA for the CDR3: TGTGCCACCAGCAAAACGGGGGAGACCCAGTACTTC. The encoded protein is CATSKTGETQYF. Based on the CDR3 plus reference TRBV15 and TRBJ2-5, the full variable domain is DAMVIQNPRYQVTQFGKPVTLSCSQTLNHNVMYWYQQKSSQAPKLLFHYYDKDFNNEADTPDNFQSRRPNTSFCFLDIRSPGLGDTAMYLCATSKTGETQYFGPGTRLLVL.

This sequence joins TRBV14 and TRBJ1-2, with D unresolved. The CDR3 loop spans 15 amino acids. Trimming cost V 1 base and J 0 bases, with 9 bases left between them. Germline V gene sequence: CDR1 SGHDN, CDR2 FVKESK. CDR3 amino acids: CASSQVGLTNYGYTF. CDR3 DNA sequence: TGTGCCAGCAGCCAAGTAGGACTTACTAACTATGGCTACACCTTC.

The V call is TRBV7-2, the J call TRBJ2-7, with 10 bases fitting TRBD2. Germline-derived CDR1 and CDR2 are SGHTA and FQGNSA. Unmatched junction bases numbered 2, after V lost 3 bases and J lost 6 bases. The CDR3 runs to 13 residues. CDR3 nucleotides: TGTGCCAGCAGCTTGCAGCGGGGGGGCGAGCAGTACTTC. It specifies CASSLQRGGEQYF. Full variable domain (rest looked up from reference TRBV7-2 and TRBJ2-7): GAGVSQSPSNKVTEKGKDVELRCDPISGHTALYWYRQSLGQGLEFLIYFQGNSAPDKSGLPSDRFSAERTGGSVSTLTIQRTQQEDSAVYLCASSLQRGGEQYFGPGTRLTVT.

The rearrangement joins TRBV30 to TRBJ2-1, with D possibly being TRBD2 (5 bases). CDR1 and CDR2 from the germline V gene are GTSNPN and SVGIG (reference sequence). Trimming pared 5 bases from V and 3 bases from J, leaving 11 bases between. This CDR3 has 13 residues. CDR3 loop: CAWRRDLYNEQFF. The CDR3 coding sequence is TGTGCCTGGCGTCGGGATCTCTACAATGAGCAGTTCTTC.